This T cell receptor beta chain stems from a study of PD-1 blockade in classical Hodgkin lymphoma. For the study at large: Treatment was intravenous nivolumab, 3 mg/kg every 2 weeks, until progression.

Using immunoSEQ multiplex PCR, the repertoire was profiled, and TCRdb retains in-frame clones only, with some absent. The sample consists of tens of thousands of clones, roughly 73% of them appearing once. Relapse after autologous stem cell transplantation occurred in every patient, and brentuximab vedotin exposure varied. Study-wide results and limits: It was among complete responders that baseline diversity resembled that of newly diagnosed patients. Why repertoires differed is undefined; disease activity or prior therapy possibly contributed.

V lost 0 bases to trimming and J lost 4 bases; unmatched junction nucleotides: 13. The length of the CDR3 is 18 residues. Per germline, CDR1 LNHDA and CDR2 SQIVND (reference sequence). Regarding this clone: Its antigen is currently unknown.

Sequences were derived from peripheral blood mononuclear cells (PBMCs), sampled at baseline. The gene calls are TRBV19 and TRBJ2-7; 9 bases align to TRBD1. This clonotype was sampled from a human donor with classical Hodgkin lymphoma. In DNA, the CDR3 is TGTGCCAGTAGTATAGATGCTCTGGACGGACAGGGGTTTTACGAGCAGTACTTC. This encodes CASSIDALDGQGFYEQYF. The whole variable domain, remainder taken from reference TRBV19 and TRBJ2-7, is DGGITQSPKYLFRKEGQNVTLSCEQNLNHDAMYWYRQDPGQGLRLIYYSQIVNDFQKGDIAEGYSVSREKKESFPLTVTSAQKNPTAFYLCASSIDALDGQGFYEQYFGPGTRLTVT.